Listed below are T cell receptor beta chains from one sample, sequenced in a study of cytomegalovirus exposure and HLA in healthy donors. Assay used: immunoSEQ multiplex PCR; TCRdb lists only in-frame clones, some missing. Counted here are about 100,000 clones, about three quarters occurring once; the ten biggest clones make up less than 4.5%. The specimen was PBMCs. The receptors originated from a man in his forties or fifties in good health and CMV-seronegative. The CDR3 runs from the conserved cysteine through the conserved F or W. A D gene is named only where the DNA matches it firmly. A row's size may be missing; if present it is once, few, many or a size class.

TRBV28	TRBJ2-5	TRBD1	NA	TGTGCCAGCACAGGACAGGGGGCAGGGCAAGAGACCCAGTACTTC	CASTGQGAGQETQYF
TRBV2	TRBJ1-2	NA	many	TGTGCCTCTGAGGGAGGGGTCGAAGGCTACACCTTC	CASEGGVEGYTF
TRBV6-5	TRBJ2-3	NA	NA	TGTGCCAGCAGTTACCGGGGGAGCACAGATACGCAGTATTTT	CASSYRGSTDTQYF
TRBV5-4	TRBJ2-3	NA	NA	TGTGCTGCTAGATTTGGGGGGGCCGTCCGAGATACGCAGTATTTT	CAARFGGAVRDTQYF
TRBV15	TRBJ2-1	TRBD1	NA	TGTGCCACCAGCAGAGATCTGAAGTCGCAGGGGGAGAGGCAGTTCTTC	CATSRDLKSQGERQFF
TRBV6-4	TRBJ1-2	NA	NA	TGTGCCAGCAGGGAGGGGTGCTATGGCTACACCTTC	CASREGCYGYTF
TRBV29-1	TRBJ2-7	NA	NA	TGCAGCGTTGTAGGGGCAGGCTACGAGCAGTACTTC	CSVVGAGYEQYF
TRBV28	TRBJ2-7	NA	NA	TGTGCCAGCAGTTTATCAGGGGACGGGAGGTCCTACGAGCAGTACTTC	CASSLSGDGRSYEQYF
TRBV27	TRBJ2-5	NA	NA	TGTGCCAGCAGTCCCTCGACTAGGAGAGAAGAGACCCAGTACTTC	CASSPSTRREETQYF
TRBV14	TRBJ2-7	TRBD2	NA	TGTGCCAGCAGCCCCTCGCGGAGCGGGGTACGATACGAGCAGTACTTC	CASSPSRSGVRYEQYF
TRBV5-4	TRBJ1-1	TRBD1	NA	TGTGCCAGCAGCTTGGGGGCAGGGGGCTTCACTGAAGCTTTCTTT	CASSLGAGGFTEAFF
TRBV5-6	TRBJ1-2	TRBD1	once	TGTGCCAGCAGCCGGGACAGGTTCTATGGCTACACCTTC	CASSRDRFYGYTF
TRBV6-5	TRBJ2-7	TRBD2	NA	TGTGCCAGCAGTTACTCGACCGGACTAGCGGGCTACGAGCAGTACTTC	CASSYSTGLAGYEQYF
TRBV20-1	TRBJ2-1	TRBD2	NA	TGCAGTGCAGGACGGGGGGATGAGCAGTTCTTC	CSAGRGDEQFF
TRBV21-1	TRBJ2-4	NA	NA	TGTGCCAGCAGCCCCGGGGGAGGGGGTCTAGCCAAAAACATTCAGTACTTC	CASSPGGGGLAKNIQYF
TRBV7-9	TRBJ1-1	TRBD1	NA	TGTGCCAGCAGCTTAGAACAGGGGTTAAGGGTTGAAGCTTTCTTT	CASSLEQGLRVEAFF
TRBV5-1	TRBJ2-7	TRBD1	NA	TGCGCCAGCAGCACAAGTAGACAGGGCGAGCAGTACTTC	CASSTSRQGEQYF